These T cell receptor beta chains were read from a single sample in a study of blood T cell repertoires in COVID-19. Method: immunoSEQ multiplex PCR; TCRdb's copy keeps in-frame clones and lacks some. The table records some 260,000 clones, over 75% of them present only once. Input material: peripheral blood. These receptors came from a woman aged 30 to 39 with acute or convalescent COVID-19. CDR3s include the opening cysteine and the closing phenylalanine or tryptophan. D genes are given only for firm matches. The size entry is marked missing in some rows and otherwise reads once, few, many or a size class.

j_call,d_call,clone_size,v_call,cdr3_nt,cdr3_aa
TRBJ2-1,TRBD2,NA,TRBV24-1,TGTGCCACCAGTGATGCGGGACTAGCGGCGTCCTACAATGAGCAGTTCTTC,CATSDAGLAASYNEQFF
TRBJ1-1,NA,NA,TRBV2,TGTGCCAGCAAGGCCAGGCTGAACACTGAAGCTTTCTTT,CASKARLNTEAFF
TRBJ2-3,TRBD2,NA,TRBV7-2,TGTGCCAGCAGCTTAGTGGGGACGACTAGCGGGATATCTTCAGATACGCAGTATTTT,CASSLVGTTSGISSDTQYF
TRBJ1-6,NA,once,TRBV25-1,TGTGCCAGCAGTGCCTCAGGTTTGGGTTCACCCCTCCACTTT,CASSASGLGSPLHF
TRBJ2-5,TRBD2,NA,TRBV4-2,TGTGCCAGCAGCCAAGCAGGACTAGCGGGGGGTGAGACCCAGTACTTC,CASSQAGLAGGETQYF
TRBJ2-3,NA,NA,TRBV10-3,TGTGCCACCCAAGGTTCTCCGGGTGCAGATACGCAGTATTTT,CATQGSPGADTQYF
TRBJ2-7,TRBD2,NA,TRBV5-1,TGCGCCAGCAGCAGGATACCACGAGCGGGGCGCCCCGGTAACGGTTACGAGCAGTACTTC,CASSRIPRAGRPGNGYEQYF
TRBJ1-5,NA,NA,TRBV28,TGTGCCAGCAGCCAAAGGTGGGGGGTCAATCAGCCCCAGCATTTT,CASSQRWGVNQPQHF
TRBJ2-7,TRBD1,NA,TRBV6-5,TGTGCCAGCAGTTACTACGGGACAGGTCGACACGAGCAGTACTTC,CASSYYGTGRHEQYF
TRBJ2-7,NA,once,TRBV6-2/TRBV6-3,TGTGCCAGCAGTTACCCTAACGAGCAGTACTTC,CASSYPNEQYF
TRBJ2-5,TRBD2,NA,TRBV11-3,TGTGCCAGCAGCTTTGGTCTAGCGGGGTTCTCTGGTGGAGAGACCCAGTACTTC,CASSFGLAGFSGGETQYF
TRBJ2-3,TRBD2,NA,TRBV9,TGTGCCAGCAGCGTAAGACTAGCGGGAGGGGCAGATACGCAGTATTTT,CASSVRLAGGADTQYF
TRBJ2-1,TRBD2,NA,TRBV27,TGTGCCAGCAGTTCCCTGGGACTAGCGGGAGCGAATGAGCAGTTCTTC,CASSSLGLAGANEQFF
TRBJ1-2,NA,once,TRBV5-4,TGTGCCAGCAGCTTGGTCTCGGGGAATGGCTACACCTTC,CASSLVSGNGYTF
TRBJ1-5,NA,NA,TRBV23-1,TGCGCCAGCAGTCCTTGGCGTCGGGATAGCAATCAGCCCCAGCATTTT,CASSPWRRDSNQPQHF
TRBJ2-1,TRBD1,once,TRBV25-1,TGTGCCAGCACCAGGCGGGACAGGGGATACAATGAGCAGTTCTTC,CASTRRDRGYNEQFF
TRBJ2-7,TRBD2,NA,TRBV4-3,TGCGCCAGCAGCCAAGAAAGACTAGCGGCAACCTACGAGCAGTACTTC,CASSQERLAATYEQYF
TRBJ2-3,TRBD1,NA,TRBV2,TGTGCCAGCGTCGGGCTACAGGGGAGCACAGATACGCAGTATTTT,CASVGLQGSTDTQYF
TRBJ2-7,NA,NA,TRBV27,TGTGCCAGCAGTTTATCGTGGGCTAGCTTCTCATCCGAGCAGTACTTC,CASSLSWASFSSEQYF
TRBJ1-2,NA,NA,TRBV5-1,TGCGCCAGCAGCCCGGATGGGAGCTCTGAGGGCTACACCTTC,CASSPDGSSEGYTF
TRBJ2-1,TRBD2,NA,TRBV5-1,TGCGCCAGCAGCTTGGCAGGACTAGGTTCCGGTGAGCAGTTCTTC,CASSLAGLGSGEQFF
TRBJ2-1,TRBD2,NA,TRBV19,TGTGCCAGTAGTATCCCGACTAGCGGGAGGGCCAGGGGTTCCTACAATGAGCAGTTCTTC,CASSIPTSGRARGSYNEQFF
TRBJ1-4,NA,once,TRBV21-1,TGTGCCAGCAACCGGGACAGGGGCTATCCATCTAATGAAAAACTGTTTTTT,CASNRDRGYPSNEKLFF
TRBJ2-5,TRBD1,once,TRBV5-4,TGTGCCAGCAGCTTGGGGACAGGCTACCAAGAGACCCAGTACTTC,CASSLGTGYQETQYF
TRBJ2-3,NA,NA,TRBV5-6,TGTGCCAGCAGCTTAAGCTCAGATACGCAGTATTTT,CASSLSSDTQYF
TRBJ2-7,TRBD2,NA,TRBV11-2,TGTGCCAGCAGCCCGACACTAGCGGTATTCTACGAGCAGTACTTC,CASSPTLAVFYEQYF
TRBJ2-3,NA,NA,TRBV5-1,TGCGCCAGCAGCCCGGCAGGTACCCTCACAGATACGCAGTATTTT,CASSPAGTLTDTQYF
TRBJ1-2,NA,NA,TRBV6-2/TRBV6-3,TGTGCCAGCAGTTACTCGGAGGGAGGGGACCGTGTTAACACCTTC,CASSYSEGGDRVNTF
TRBJ1-5,NA,NA,TRBV28,TGTGCCAGCAGCCAAGGGGGGGCCCGCAATCAGCCCCAGCATTTT,CASSQGGARNQPQHF
TRBJ2-7,TRBD2,NA,TRBV30,TGTGCCTGGAGACTAGCGGGAGGGCCCTACGAGCAGTACTTC,CAWRLAGGPYEQYF
TRBJ2-3,TRBD1,NA,TRBV18,TGTGCCAGCTCAACTAGGACAGGGGGCACAGATACGCAGTATTTT,CASSTRTGGTDTQYF
TRBJ2-1,TRBD2,NA,TRBV7-2,TGTGCCAGCAGCTTATCCAGCGGGACGTACAATGAGCAGTTCTTC,CASSLSSGTYNEQFF
TRBJ2-7,TRBD2,NA,TRBV10-3,TGTGCCATCAGTGCTGAACTAGCGGGAGGCCTCAGTTACGAGCAGTACTTC,CAISAELAGGLSYEQYF
TRBJ1-2,TRBD1,NA,TRBV7-2,TGTGCCAGCAGCTTCGGGACAGGTGGCTACACCTTC,CASSFGTGGYTF
TRBJ2-7,NA,NA,TRBV6-2/TRBV6-3,TGTGCCAGCCGCCGGCCGGAGTCCTACGAGCAGTACTTC,CASRRPESYEQYF
TRBJ1-5,NA,NA,TRBV19,TGTGCCAGTAGCGAGTTTAATCAGCCCCAGCATTTT,CASSEFNQPQHF
TRBJ2-1,TRBD2,NA,TRBV2,TGTGCCACCACGAGAGGACTAGCGGGAGAGGGTGAGCAGTTCTTC,CATTRGLAGEGEQFF
TRBJ2-3,TRBD2,NA,TRBV5-1,TGCGCCAGCAGCCTCCTAGCGGGATCCCACACAGATACGCAGTATTTT,CASSLLAGSHTDTQYF
TRBJ2-2,NA,NA,TRBV9,TGTGCCAGCAGCGTATCTCCCCCCCACGGGAGCACCGGGGAGCTGTTTTTT,CASSVSPPHGSTGELFF
TRBJ2-1,NA,NA,TRBV19,TGTGCCAGTAGTACCCAAGCTCGGCGTAGCGGAAACTACAATGAGCAGTTCTTC,CASSTQARRSGNYNEQFF
TRBJ1-5,TRBD1,NA,TRBV24-1,TGTGCCACCAGTGAAAGTACCGGGACAGGCAATCAGCCCCAGCATTTT,CATSESTGTGNQPQHF
TRBJ1-1,NA,NA,TRBV19,TGTGCCAGTAGTATAAATAGTCCTGAAGCTTTCTTT,CASSINSPEAFF